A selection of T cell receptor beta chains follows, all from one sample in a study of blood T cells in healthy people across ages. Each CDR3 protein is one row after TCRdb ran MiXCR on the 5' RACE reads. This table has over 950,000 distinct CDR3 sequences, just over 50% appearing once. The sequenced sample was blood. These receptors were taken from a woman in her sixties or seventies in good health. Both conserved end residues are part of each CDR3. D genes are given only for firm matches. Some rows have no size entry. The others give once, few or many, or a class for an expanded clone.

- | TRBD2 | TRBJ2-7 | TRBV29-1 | CSVEGEAGAWEQYF | TGCAGCGTTGAAGGGGAAGCGGGAGCGTGGGAGCAGTACTTC
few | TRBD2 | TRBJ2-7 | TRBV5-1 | CASSLLVAGGLQEQYF | TGCGCCAGCAGCTTGTTGGTAGCGGGAGGACTACAGGAGCAGTACTTC
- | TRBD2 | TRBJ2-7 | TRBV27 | CASSELGPGGEQYF | TGTGCCAGCTCTGAACTGGGGCCGGGGGGCGAGCAGTACTTC
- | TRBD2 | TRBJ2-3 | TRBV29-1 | CSVAKTSGNNGDTQYF | TGCAGCGTTGCCAAGACTAGCGGGAATAATGGTGATACGCAGTATTTT
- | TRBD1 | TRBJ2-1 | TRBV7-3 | CTSGTGVNEQFF | TGTACCAGCGGGACAGGGGTTAATGAGCAGTTCTTC
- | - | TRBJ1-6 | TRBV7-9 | CASSPARNSPLHF | TGTGCCAGCAGCCCAGCCCGTAATTCACCCCTCCACTTT
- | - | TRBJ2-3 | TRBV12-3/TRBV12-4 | CASSLNGWVTDTQYF | TGTGCCAGCAGTCTTAATGGCTGGGTGACAGATACGCAGTATTTT
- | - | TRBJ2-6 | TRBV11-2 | CASTSLASGANVLTF | TGTGCCAGCACCAGTCTAGCTTCTGGGGCCAACGTCCTGACTTTC
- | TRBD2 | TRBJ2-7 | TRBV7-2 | CASSYRLAGAVEQYF | TGTGCTAGCAGCTATAGACTAGCGGGAGCGGTCGAGCAGTACTTC
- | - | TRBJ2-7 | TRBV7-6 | CASSPISGPSYEQYF | TGTGCCAGCAGCCCTATCTCGGGGCCCTCCTACGAGCAGTACTTC
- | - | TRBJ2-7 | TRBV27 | CASSLSLVPSYEQYF | TGTGCCAGCAGTTTATCCCTAGTCCCCTCCTACGAGCAGTACTTC
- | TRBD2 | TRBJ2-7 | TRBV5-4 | CASSLGLAGLLGYEQYF | TGTGCCAGCAGCTTGGGACTAGCGGGACTGCTGGGCTACGAGCAGTACTTC
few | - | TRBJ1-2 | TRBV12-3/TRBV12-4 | CASSPGTWSYGYTF | TGTGCCAGCAGTCCCGGGACATGGTCCTATGGCTACACCTTC
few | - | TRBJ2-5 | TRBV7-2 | CASSLAGWQETQYF | TGTGCCAGCAGCTTAGCGGGGTGGCAAGAGACCCAGTACTTC
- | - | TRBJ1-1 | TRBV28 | CASKEGQTEAFF | TGTGCCAGCAAAGAGGGGCAGACTGAAGCTTTCTTT
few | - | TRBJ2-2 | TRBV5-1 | CASSLLDFAELFF | TGCGCCAGCAGCCTACTGGACTTCGCGGAGCTGTTTTTT
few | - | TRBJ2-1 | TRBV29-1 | CSVEGGLNEQFF | TGCAGCGTTGAGGGCGGGCTCAATGAGCAGTTCTTC
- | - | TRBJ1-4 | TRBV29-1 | CSVEGDAGTEKLFF | TGCAGCGTTGAAGGGGATGCGGGGACGGAAAAACTGTTTTTT
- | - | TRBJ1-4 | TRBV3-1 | CTSSQGSLRTARRWGLFF | TGTACCAGCAGCCAAGGTTCACTTCGCACGGCCCGGAGATGGGGACTGTTTTTT
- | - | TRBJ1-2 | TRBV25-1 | CASSPKGIYGYTF | TGTGCCAGCAGTCCAAAAGGGATCTATGGCTACACCTTC
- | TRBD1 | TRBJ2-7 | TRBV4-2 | CASSRQTGGIDEQYF | TGTGCCAGCAGCCGACAGACAGGGGGTATCGACGAGCAGTACTTC
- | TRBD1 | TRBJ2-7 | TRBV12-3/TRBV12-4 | CASSLEGQGGYEQYF | TGTGCCAGCAGTTTAGAGGGACAGGGGGGCTACGAGCAGTACTTC
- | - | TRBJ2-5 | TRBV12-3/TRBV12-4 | CASSFNVGLETQYF | TGTGCCAGCAGTTTCAATGTGGGCCTTGAGACCCAGTACTTC
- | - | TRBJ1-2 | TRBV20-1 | CSASRRSYGYTF | TGCAGTGCTAGTCGGCGGTCCTATGGCTACACCTTC
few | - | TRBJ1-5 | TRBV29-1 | CSVVWSSNQPQHF | TGCAGCGTTGTATGGAGTAGCAATCAGCCCCAGCATTTT
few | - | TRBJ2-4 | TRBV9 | CASSLGSGENIQYF | TGTGCCAGCAGCCTTGGGAGTGGTGAAAACATTCAGTACTTC
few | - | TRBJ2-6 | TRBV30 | CAWSRRRFGANVLTF | TGTGCCTGGAGCAGGAGGCGATTCGGGGCCAACGTCCTGACTTTC
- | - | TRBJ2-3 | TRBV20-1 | CSAPFSTDTQYF | TGCAGTGCCCCCTTCTCCACAGATACGCAGTATTTT
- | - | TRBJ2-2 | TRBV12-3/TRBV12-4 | CASSSSPGLGANTGELFF | TGTGCCAGCAGTTCCTCTCCGGGACTGGGGGCGAACACCGGGGAGCTGTTTTTT
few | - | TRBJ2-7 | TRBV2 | CASRTLARPLYEQYF | TGTGCCAGCAGAACTCTAGCGCGACCGCTCTACGAGCAGTACTTC
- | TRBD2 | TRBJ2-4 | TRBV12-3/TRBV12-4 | CASRALGGAKNIQYF | TGTGCCAGCAGAGCGTTGGGGGGGGCCAAAAACATTCAGTACTTC
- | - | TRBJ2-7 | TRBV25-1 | CASSELSGEQYF | TGTGCCAGCAGTGAATTGTCTGGCGAGCAGTACTTC
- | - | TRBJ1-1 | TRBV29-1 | CSAGPRGNTEAFF | TGCAGCGCCGGCCCTAGGGGGAACACTGAAGCTTTCTTT
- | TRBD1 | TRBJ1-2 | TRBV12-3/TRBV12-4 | CASTPRTGGIYGYTF | TGTGCCAGCACCCCTCGGACAGGGGGCATCTATGGCTACACCTTC
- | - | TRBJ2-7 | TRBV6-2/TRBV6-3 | CASSFDLLYEQYF | TGTGCCAGCAGTTTCGATCTCCTCTACGAGCAGTACTTC
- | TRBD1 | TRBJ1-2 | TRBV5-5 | CASSFVPGQGRGYTF | TGTGCCAGCAGCTTCGTTCCGGGACAGGGACGAGGCTACACCTTC
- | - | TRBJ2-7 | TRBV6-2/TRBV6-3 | CASSKPTRAVGSYEQYF | TGTGCCAGCAGTAAACCGACCAGGGCGGTCGGCTCCTACGAGCAGTACTTC
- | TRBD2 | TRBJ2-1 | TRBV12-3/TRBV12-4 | CASSRPSSGPYNEQFF | TGTGCCAGCAGCCGACCATCTAGCGGCCCCTACAATGAGCAGTTCTTC
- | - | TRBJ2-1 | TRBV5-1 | CASSSAGGGRNEQFF | TGCGCCAGCAGCTCGGCAGGGGGAGGGAGGAATGAGCAGTTCTTC
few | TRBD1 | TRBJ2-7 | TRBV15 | CATSGGQQNYEQYF | TGTGCCACCAGCGGGGGACAGCAAAACTACGAGCAGTACTTC
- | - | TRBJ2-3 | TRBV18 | CASSPSPGRDAETQYF | TGTGCCAGCTCACCAAGCCCGGGCAGGGATGCAGAGACGCAGTATTTT
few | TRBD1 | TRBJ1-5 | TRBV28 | CASSFLKGTGHQPQHF | TGTGCCAGCAGTTTCCTTAAAGGGACAGGGCATCAGCCCCAGCATTTT
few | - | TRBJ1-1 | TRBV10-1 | CASSGDALLAEAFF | TGCGCCAGCAGTGGAGACGCGTTGCTAGCTGAAGCTTTCTTT
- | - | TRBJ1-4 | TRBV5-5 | CASSVGDSEKLFF | TGTGCCAGCAGCGTGGGCGATTCAGAAAAACTGTTTTTT
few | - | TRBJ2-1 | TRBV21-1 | CASSAELYNEQFF | TGTGCCAGCAGCGCGGAGCTCTACAATGAGCAGTTCTTC
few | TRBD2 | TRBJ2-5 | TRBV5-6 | CASSSPSGSWEQYF | TGTGCCAGCAGCTCGCCTAGCGGGAGTTGGGAGCAGTACTTC
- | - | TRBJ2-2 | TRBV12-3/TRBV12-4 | CASSSTREWAGGLFF | TGTGCCAGCAGTAGTACACGAGAGTGGGCCGGGGGGCTGTTTTTT
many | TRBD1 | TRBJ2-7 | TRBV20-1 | CSASDRDRGFGEQYF | TGCAGTGCTAGTGACCGGGACAGGGGTTTTGGCGAGCAGTACTTC
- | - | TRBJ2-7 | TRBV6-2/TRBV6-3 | CASKNPLSPTYEQYF | TGTGCCAGCAAAAACCCACTATCCCCCACCTACGAGCAGTACTTC
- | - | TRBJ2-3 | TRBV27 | CASSRGITQYF | TGTGCCAGCAGCCGGGGAATTACGCAGTATTTT
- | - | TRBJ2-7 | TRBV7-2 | CASSWDGGGGYEQYF | TGTGCCAGCAGCTGGGATGGGGGCGGCGGGTACGAGCAGTACTTC
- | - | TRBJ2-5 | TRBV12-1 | CASSWGRLAGVGETQYF | TGTGCCAGCAGTTGGGGGCGGCTAGCGGGAGTGGGGGAGACCCAGTACTTC
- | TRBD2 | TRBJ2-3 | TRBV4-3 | CASSQDPGLAGVVRTDTQYF | TGCGCCAGCAGCCAAGACCCGGGACTAGCGGGAGTTGTGAGGACAGATACGCAGTATTTT
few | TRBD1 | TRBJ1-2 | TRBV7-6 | CASSVTGVEGYTF | TGTGCCAGCAGTGTAACAGGGGTAGAGGGCTACACCTTC
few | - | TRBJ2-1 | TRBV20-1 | CSAKGSYNEQFF | TGCAGTGCTAAGGGCTCCTACAATGAGCAGTTCTTC